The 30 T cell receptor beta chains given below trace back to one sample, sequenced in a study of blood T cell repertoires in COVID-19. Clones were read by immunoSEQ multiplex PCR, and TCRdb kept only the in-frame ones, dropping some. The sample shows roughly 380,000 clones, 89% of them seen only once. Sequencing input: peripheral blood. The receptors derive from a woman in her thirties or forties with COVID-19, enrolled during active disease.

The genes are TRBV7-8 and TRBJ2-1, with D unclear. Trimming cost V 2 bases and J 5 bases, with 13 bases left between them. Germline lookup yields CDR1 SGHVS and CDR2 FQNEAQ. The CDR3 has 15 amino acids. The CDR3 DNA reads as TGTGCCAGCAGCTTATATAACAGCTTAAACAATGAGCAGTTCTTC. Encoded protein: CASSLYNSLNNEQFF. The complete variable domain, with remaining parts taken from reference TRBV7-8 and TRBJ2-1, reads GAGVSQSPRYKVAKRGQDVALRCDPISGHVSLFWYQQALGQGPEFLTYFQNEAQLDKSGLPSDRFFAERPEGSVSTLKIQRTQQEDSAVYLCASSLYNSLNNEQFFGPGTRLTVL.

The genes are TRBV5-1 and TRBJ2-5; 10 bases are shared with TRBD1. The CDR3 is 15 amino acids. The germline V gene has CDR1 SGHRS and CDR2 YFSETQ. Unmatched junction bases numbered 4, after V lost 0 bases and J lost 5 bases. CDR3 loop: CASSLEDRGWETQYF. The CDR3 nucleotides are TGCGCCAGCAGCTTGGAGGACAGGGGGTGGGAGACCCAGTACTTC.

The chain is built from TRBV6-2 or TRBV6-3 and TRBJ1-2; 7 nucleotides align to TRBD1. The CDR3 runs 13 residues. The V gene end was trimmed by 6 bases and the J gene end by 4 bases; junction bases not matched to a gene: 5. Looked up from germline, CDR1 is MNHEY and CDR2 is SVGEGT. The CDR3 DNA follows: TGTGCCAGCAGCGAGGGACAGCTCTATGGCTACACCTTC. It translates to CASSEGQLYGYTF.

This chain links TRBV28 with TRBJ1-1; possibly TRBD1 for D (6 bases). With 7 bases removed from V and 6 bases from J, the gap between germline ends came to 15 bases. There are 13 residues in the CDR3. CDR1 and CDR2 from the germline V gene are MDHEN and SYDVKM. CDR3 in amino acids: CASTLRGRAEAFF. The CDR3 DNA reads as TGTGCCAGCACCCTCAGGGGTAGAGCTGAAGCTTTCTTT.

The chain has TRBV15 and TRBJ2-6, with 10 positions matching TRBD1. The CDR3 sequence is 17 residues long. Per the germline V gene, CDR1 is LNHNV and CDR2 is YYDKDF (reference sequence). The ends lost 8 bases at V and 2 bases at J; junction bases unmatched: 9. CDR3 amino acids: CATLPSGQGAGANVLTF. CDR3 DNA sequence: TGTGCCACCCTACCCTCCGGACAGGGGGCTGGGGCCAACGTCCTGACTTTC.

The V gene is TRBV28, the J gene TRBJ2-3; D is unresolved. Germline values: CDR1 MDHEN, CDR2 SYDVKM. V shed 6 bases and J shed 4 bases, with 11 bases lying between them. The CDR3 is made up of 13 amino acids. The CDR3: CASRALLPDTQYF. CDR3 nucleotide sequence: TGTGCCAGCAGAGCCCTACTACCAGATACGCAGTATTTT.

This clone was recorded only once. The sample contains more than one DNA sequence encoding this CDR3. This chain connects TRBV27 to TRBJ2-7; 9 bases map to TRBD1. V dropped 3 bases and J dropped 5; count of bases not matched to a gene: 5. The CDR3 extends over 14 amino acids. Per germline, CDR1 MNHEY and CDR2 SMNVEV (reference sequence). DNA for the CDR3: TGTGCCAGCAGTTTGGGACAGGGAATCCACGAGCAGTACTTC. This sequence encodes CASSLGQGIHEQYF.

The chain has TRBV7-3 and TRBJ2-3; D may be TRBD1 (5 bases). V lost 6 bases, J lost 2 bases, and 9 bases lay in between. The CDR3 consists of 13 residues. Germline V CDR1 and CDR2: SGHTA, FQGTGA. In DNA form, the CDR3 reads TGTGCCAGCAGTGCAGGGTACACAGATACGCAGTATTTT. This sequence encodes CASSAGYTDTQYF.

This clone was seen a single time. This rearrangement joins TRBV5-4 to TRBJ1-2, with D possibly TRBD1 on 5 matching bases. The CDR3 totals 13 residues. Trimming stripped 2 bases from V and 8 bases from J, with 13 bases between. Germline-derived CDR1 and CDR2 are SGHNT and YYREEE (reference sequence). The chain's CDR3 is CASSFGAGQGYTF. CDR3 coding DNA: TGTGCCAGCAGCTTCGGTGCGGGGCAGGGCTACACCTTC.

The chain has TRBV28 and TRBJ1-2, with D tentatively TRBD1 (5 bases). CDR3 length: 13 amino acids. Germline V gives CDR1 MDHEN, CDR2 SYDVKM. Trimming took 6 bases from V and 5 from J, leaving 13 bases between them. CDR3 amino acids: CASSWGGQYGYTF. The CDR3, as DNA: TGTGCCAGCAGCTGGGGCGGCCAATATGGCTACACCTTC.

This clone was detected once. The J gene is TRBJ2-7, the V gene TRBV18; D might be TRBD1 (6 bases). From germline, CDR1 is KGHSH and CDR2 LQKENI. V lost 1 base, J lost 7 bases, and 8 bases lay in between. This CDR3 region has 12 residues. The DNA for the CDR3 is TGTGCCAGCTCACCACGGCAGGGGGAGCAGTACTTC. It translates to CASSPRQGEQYF.

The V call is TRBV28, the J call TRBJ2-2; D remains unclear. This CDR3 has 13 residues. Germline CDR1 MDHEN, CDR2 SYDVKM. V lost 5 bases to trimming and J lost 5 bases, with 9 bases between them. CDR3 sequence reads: CASSRLTTGELFF. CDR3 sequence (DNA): TGTGCCAGCAGTCGACTCACTACCGGGGAGCTGTTTTTT.

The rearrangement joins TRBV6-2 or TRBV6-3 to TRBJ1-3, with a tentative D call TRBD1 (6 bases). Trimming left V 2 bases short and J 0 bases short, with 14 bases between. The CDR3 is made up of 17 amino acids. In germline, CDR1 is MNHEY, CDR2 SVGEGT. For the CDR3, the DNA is TGTGCCAGCAGTTACCCCCCCGGGACAACCTCTGGAAACACCATATATTTT. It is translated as CASSYPPGTTSGNTIYF.

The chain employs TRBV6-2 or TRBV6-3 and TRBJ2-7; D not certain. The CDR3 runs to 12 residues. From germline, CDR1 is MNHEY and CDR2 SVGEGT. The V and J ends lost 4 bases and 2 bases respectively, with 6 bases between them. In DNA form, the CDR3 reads TGTGCCAGCAGTTTAACAGCCTACGAGCAGTACTTC. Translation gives CASSLTAYEQYF.

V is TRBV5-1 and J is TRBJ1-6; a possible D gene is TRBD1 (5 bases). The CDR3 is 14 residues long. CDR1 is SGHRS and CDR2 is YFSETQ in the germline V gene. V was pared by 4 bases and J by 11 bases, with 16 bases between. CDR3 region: CASSRGTLEAPLHF. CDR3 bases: TGCGCCAGCAGCCGCGGGACCCTTGAGGCACCCCTCCACTTT.

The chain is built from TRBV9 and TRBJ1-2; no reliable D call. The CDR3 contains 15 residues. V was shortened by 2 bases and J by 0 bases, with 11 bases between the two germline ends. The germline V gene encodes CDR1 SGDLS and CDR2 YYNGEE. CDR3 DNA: TGTGCCAGCAGCGTTGGGCAGCAAGCTAACTATGGCTACACCTTC. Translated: CASSVGQQANYGYTF. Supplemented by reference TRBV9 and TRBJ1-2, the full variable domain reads DSGVTQTPKHLITATGQRVTLRCSPRSGDLSVYWYQQSLDQGLQFLIQYYNGEERAKGNILERFSAQQFPDLHSELNLSSLELGDSALYFCASSVGQQANYGYTFGSGTRLTVV.

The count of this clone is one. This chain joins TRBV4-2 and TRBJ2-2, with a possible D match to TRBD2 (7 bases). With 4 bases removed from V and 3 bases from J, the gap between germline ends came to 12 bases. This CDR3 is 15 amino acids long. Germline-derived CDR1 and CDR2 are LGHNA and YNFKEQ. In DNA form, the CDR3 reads TGTGCCAGCAGCCGGGGGGGGCTGGACACCGGGGAGCTGTTTTTT. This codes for CASSRGGLDTGELFF.

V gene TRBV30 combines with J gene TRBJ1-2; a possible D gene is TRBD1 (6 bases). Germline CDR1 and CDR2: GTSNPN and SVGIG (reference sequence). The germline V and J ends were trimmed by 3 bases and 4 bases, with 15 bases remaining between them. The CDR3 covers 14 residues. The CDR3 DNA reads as TGTGCCTGGAGCCATCCAGGGGCTACCTATGGCTACACCTTC. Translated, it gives CAWSHPGATYGYTF. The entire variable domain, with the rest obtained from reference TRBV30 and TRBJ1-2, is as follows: SQTIHQWPATLVQPVGSPLSLECTVEGTSNPNLYWYRQAAGRGLQLLFYSVGIGQISSEVPQNLSASRPQDRQFILSSKKLLLSDSGFYLCAWSHPGATYGYTFGSGTRLTVV.

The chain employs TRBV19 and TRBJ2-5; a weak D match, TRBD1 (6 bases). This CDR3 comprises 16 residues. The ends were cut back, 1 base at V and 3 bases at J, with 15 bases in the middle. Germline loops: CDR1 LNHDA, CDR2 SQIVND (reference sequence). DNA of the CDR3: TGTGCCAGTAGTATAGGGACCCCTTACAGGGAAGAGACCCAGTACTTC. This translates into CASSIGTPYREETQYF.

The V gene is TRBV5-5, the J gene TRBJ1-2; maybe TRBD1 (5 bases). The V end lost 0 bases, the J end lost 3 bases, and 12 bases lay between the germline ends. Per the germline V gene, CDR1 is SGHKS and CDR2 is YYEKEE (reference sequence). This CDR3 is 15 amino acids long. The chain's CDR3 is CASSLGLGTDYGYTF. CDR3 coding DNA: TGTGCCAGCAGCTTGGGACTAGGGACCGACTATGGCTACACCTTC.

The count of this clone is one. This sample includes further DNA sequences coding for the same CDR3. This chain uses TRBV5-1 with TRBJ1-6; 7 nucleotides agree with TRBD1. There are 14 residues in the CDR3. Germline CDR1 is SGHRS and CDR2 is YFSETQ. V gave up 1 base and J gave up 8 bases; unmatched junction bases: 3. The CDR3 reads CASSLQGEDSPLHF. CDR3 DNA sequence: TGCGCCAGCAGCTTGCAGGGGGAGGATTCACCCCTCCACTTT.

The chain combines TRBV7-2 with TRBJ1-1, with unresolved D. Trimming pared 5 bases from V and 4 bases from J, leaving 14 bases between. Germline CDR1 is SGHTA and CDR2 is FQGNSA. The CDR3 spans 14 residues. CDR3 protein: CASSTRGFGTEAFF. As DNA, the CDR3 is TGTGCCAGCAGCACCAGAGGTTTCGGCACTGAAGCTTTCTTT. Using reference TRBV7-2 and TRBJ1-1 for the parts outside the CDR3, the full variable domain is GAGVSQSPSNKVTEKGKDVELRCDPISGHTALYWYRQSLGQGLEFLIYFQGNSAPDKSGLPSDRFSAERTGGSVSTLTIQRTQQEDSAVYLCASSTRGFGTEAFFGQGTRLTVV.

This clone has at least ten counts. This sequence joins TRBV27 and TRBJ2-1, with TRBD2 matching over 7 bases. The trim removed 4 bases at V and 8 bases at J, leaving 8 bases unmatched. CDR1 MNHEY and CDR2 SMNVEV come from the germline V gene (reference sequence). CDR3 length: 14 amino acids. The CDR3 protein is CASSSRWGGDEQFF. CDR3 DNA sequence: TGTGCCAGCAGTTCCCGATGGGGGGGAGATGAGCAGTTCTTC.

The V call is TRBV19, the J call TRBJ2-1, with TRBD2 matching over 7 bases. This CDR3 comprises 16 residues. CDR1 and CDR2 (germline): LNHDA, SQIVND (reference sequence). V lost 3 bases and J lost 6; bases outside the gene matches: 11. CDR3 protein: CASSIGRESGTNEQFF. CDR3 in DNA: TGTGCCAGTAGTATTGGGCGGGAGTCAGGTACCAATGAGCAGTTCTTC.

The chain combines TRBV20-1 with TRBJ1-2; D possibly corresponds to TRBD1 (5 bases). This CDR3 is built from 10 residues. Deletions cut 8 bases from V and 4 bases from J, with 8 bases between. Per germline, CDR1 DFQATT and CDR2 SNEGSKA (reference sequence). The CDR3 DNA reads TGCAGTCCCCAGGGCTATGGCTACACCTTC. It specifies CSPQGYGYTF.

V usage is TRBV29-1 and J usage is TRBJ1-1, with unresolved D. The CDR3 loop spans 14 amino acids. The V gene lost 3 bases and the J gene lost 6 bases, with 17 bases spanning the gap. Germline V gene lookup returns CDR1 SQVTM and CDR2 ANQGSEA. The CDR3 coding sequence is TGCAGCGTTGACCGAGACGTGGCGGTCGCTGAAGCTTTCTTT. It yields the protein CSVDRDVAVAEAFF.

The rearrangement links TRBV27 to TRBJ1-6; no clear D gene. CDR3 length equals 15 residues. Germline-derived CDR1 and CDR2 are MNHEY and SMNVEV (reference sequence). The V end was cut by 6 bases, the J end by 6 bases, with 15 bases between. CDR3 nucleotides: TGTGCCAGCAGCCCCACTTGGGGAGCTAATTCACCCCTCCACTTT. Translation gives CASSPTWGANSPLHF.

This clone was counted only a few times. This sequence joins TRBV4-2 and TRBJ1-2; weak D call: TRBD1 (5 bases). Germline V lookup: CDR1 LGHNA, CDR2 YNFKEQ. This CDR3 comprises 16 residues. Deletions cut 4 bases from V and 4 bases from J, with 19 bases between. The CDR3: CASSPMDAGLSYGYTF. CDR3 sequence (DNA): TGTGCCAGCAGCCCGATGGATGCAGGGCTGTCCTATGGCTACACCTTC.

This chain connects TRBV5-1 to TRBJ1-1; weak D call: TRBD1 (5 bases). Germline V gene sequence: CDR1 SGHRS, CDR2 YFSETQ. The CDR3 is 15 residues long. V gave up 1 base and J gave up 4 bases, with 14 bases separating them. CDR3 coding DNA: TGCGCCAGCAGCTTGCAGTCCTCCAGGGCCACTGAAGCTTTCTTT. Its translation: CASSLQSSRATEAFF. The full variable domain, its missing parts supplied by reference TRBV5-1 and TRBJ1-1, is KAGVTQTPRYLIKTRGQQVTLSCSPISGHRSVSWYQQTPGQGLQFLFEYFSETQRNKGNFPGRFSGRQFSNSRSEMNVSTLELGDSALYLCASSLQSSRATEAFFGQGTRLTVV.

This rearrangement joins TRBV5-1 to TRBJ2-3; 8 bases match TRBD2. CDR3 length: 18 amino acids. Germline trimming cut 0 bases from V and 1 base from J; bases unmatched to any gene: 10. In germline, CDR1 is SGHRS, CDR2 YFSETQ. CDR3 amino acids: CASSLGAGAPIGTDTQYF. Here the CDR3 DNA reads TGCGCCAGCAGCTTGGGAGCGGGGGCCCCTATTGGCACAGATACGCAGTATTTT.